The entry that follows covers one TCR beta chain sequence. Antigen specificity is unknown. Data came from immunoSEQ multiplex PCR; TCRdb stores just in-frame clones and leaves some out. The table shows about 5,900 clones, with approximately 78% occurring only once. This specimen comes from a study of immune evolution from preneoplasia to lung adenocarcinoma. Study-level findings and limits: Clonality was highest in normal lung, lower in later-stage lesions apparently. Top clone share appeared to fall from AAH through AIS, MIA, adenocarcinoma.

Trimming took off 0 bases at V and 3 bases at J, with 8 bases between the two ends. The CDR3 runs to 15 residues. Germline-derived CDR1 and CDR2 are MNHNS and SASEGT. The genes are TRBV6-1 and TRBJ2-2, with D hard to call. Sequencing was done on a sample of FFPE lung adenocarcinoma in situ tissue. The clonotype comes from an older donor with lung adenocarcinoma. The CDR3 DNA is TGTGCCAGCAGTGAAGCTGGGCTATACACCGGGGAGCTGTTTTTT. Translating it yields CASSEAGLYTGELFF.